The rows below give T cell receptor beta chains drawn from one sample of a study of T cells in Graves' hyperthyroidism and ophthalmopathy. TCRdb re-derived calls from the multiplex PCR reads in MiXCR, one entry per CDR3 protein. The sample has about 570,000 distinct CDR3 sequences; 14% are singletons. Material: blood. The receptor source for this set is a woman between 35 and 50 years old with Graves' hyperthyroidism. CDR3s include the opening cysteine and the closing phenylalanine or tryptophan. A D gene is named only where the DNA matches it firmly. Only some rows state a clone size, as once, few, many or a class for expanded clones.

size	D	length	J	V	DNA	CDR3
few	TRBD2	18	TRBJ2-1	TRBV4-1	TGCGCCAGCAGCCAAGTAGGGACTAGCGGGAGATCTTACAATGAGCAGTTCTTC	CASSQVGTSGRSYNEQFF
many	-	16	TRBJ1-5	TRBV28	TGTGCCAGCAGCCCTTTACCCGGGAAGAGCAATCAGCCCCAGCATTTT	CASSPLPGKSNQPQHF
many	-	15	TRBJ2-5	TRBV3-1	TGTGCCAGCAGCCAAGGAGGGACAATTAAAGAGACCCAGTACTTC	CASSQGGTIKETQYF
many	-	12	TRBJ1-1	TRBV2	TGTGCCAGCTTTATTGGGAACACTGAAGCTTTCTTT	CASFIGNTEAFF
-	-	18	TRBJ2-3	TRBV9	TGTGCCAGCAGCGTAGAAAGGCCGGGCGCCTCTAGCACAGATACGCAGTATTTT	CASSVERPGASSTDTQYF
many	TRBD1	15	TRBJ1-5	TRBV7-4	TGTGCCAGCAGCCCGGGGGGGACAGGCAATCAGCCCCAGCATTTT	CASSPGGTGNQPQHF
few	TRBD1	15	TRBJ2-7	TRBV6-1	TGTGCCAGCAGACAAACGGGGACAGGGAAAAACGAGCAGTACTTC	CASRQTGTGKNEQYF
few	-	14	TRBJ2-1	TRBV28	TGTGCCAGCAGTTTACGTTCCTATTACAATGAGCAGCTCTTC	CASSLRSYYNEQLF
-	-	16	TRBJ2-6	TRBV5-6	TGTGCCGGCACTTCTAGGCGGGGCTCTGGGGCCAACGTCCTGACTTTC	CAGTSRRGSGANVLTF
many	-	15	TRBJ2-2	TRBV30	TGTGCCTGGAGGTTTGGGAGGTCGGTCACCGGGGAGCTGTTTTTT	CAWRFGRSVTGELFF
many	TRBD1	17	TRBJ1-6	TRBV7-8	TGTGCCAGCAGCCAATCCCCTGCGACAGGGAATAATTCACCCCTCCACTTT	CASSQSPATGNNSPLHF
-	-	14	TRBJ1-5	TRBV5-1	TGCGCCAGCAGCTTGGGGACTCCGGATCAGCCCCAGCATTTT	CASSLGTPDQPQHF
many	TRBD1	12	TRBJ1-6	TRBV6-1	TGTGCCAGCAGCCAGGACAGGGTAGCTCTCCACTTT	CASSQDRVALHF
few	-	14	TRBJ1-5	TRBV19	TGTGCCAGTAGTATCCTCTCCAACAATCAGCCCCAGCATTTT	CASSILSNNQPQHF
many	-	13	TRBJ1-5	TRBV6-2/TRBV6-3	TGTGCCAGCAGTTACTACGGGAATCAGCCCCAGCATTTT	CASSYYGNQPQHF
many	TRBD1	13	TRBJ2-2	TRBV29-1	TGCAGCGTTGGACAGGGGGCGGGCGGGGAGCTGTTTTTT	CSVGQGAGGELFF
few	-	14	TRBJ2-1	TRBV5-6	TGTGCCAGCAGGCAACAGGGATCTTACAATGAGCAGTTCTTC	CASRQQGSYNEQFF
many	-	12	TRBJ2-1	TRBV5-1	TGCGCCAGCAGCTTGGATTCGAATGAGCAGTTCTTC	CASSLDSNEQFF
many	-	12	TRBJ1-1	TRBV11-2	TGTGCCAGCAGCTTAGCGCAGACTAAAGCTTTCTTT	CASSLAQTKAFF
many	-	14	TRBJ2-7	TRBV12-3/TRBV12-4	TGTGCCAGCAGTTTATTGCAGCCTCCATCCGAGCAGTACTTC	CASSLLQPPSEQYF
-	-	14	TRBJ2-7	TRBV15	TGTGCCACCAGCAGAGAAGCGATACTCGGCGAGCAGTACTTC	CATSREAILGEQYF
-	TRBD1	14	TRBJ1-1	TRBV5-1	TGCGCCAGTGGCCTGGGACAGGGATTCGCTGAAGCTTTCTTT	CASGLGQGFAEAFF
many	-	16	TRBJ1-2	TRBV11-2	TGTGCCAGCAGCCCTGCTTCCGTTTCGAGGGTCTATGGCTACACCTTC	CASSPASVSRVYGYTF
-	TRBD2	14	TRBJ2-7	TRBV27	TGTGCCAGCAGTTTTTTGGGACTAACAAATGAGCAGTACTTC	CASSFLGLTNEQYF
many	-	13	TRBJ1-1	TRBV3-1	TGTGCCAGCAGCCACATCAGGAACACTGAAGCTTTCTTT	CASSHIRNTEAFF
few	-	14	TRBJ1-1	TRBV18	TGTGCCAGCTCACCCAAGGGAGGGGACACTGAAGCTTTCTTT	CASSPKGGDTEAFF
-	TRBD1	13	TRBJ2-4	TRBV20-1	TGCAGTGCTACCCGGGACAGGGGGAACATTCAGTACTTC	CSATRDRGNIQYF
-	TRBD2	17	TRBJ2-1	TRBV20-1	TGCAGTGCTAGAACCGGGACTAGCGGATCTCGGGCTAATGAGCAGTTCTTC	CSARTGTSGSRANEQFF
-	-	12	TRBJ2-2	TRBV27	TGTGCCAGCAGGGGGACGAACGGGGAGCTGTTTTTT	CASRGTNGELFF
few	TRBD1	14	TRBJ2-2	TRBV2	TGTGCCACCCACCCGGGACAGGGGTCCGGGGAGCTGTTTTTT	CATHPGQGSGELFF
-	-	14	TRBJ2-6	TRBV9	TGTGCCAGCAGCGCCCCAGAGGGGGCCAACGTCCTGACTTTC	CASSAPEGANVLTF
many	-	15	TRBJ2-7	TRBV27	TGTGCCAGCAGTTTAGAAAACGGACCAACCTACGAGCAGTACTTC	CASSLENGPTYEQYF
many	-	13	TRBJ1-1	TRBV3-1	TGTGCCAGCAGCCTCATGGAGGACACTGAAGCTTTCTTT	CASSLMEDTEAFF
-	TRBD2	15	TRBJ2-7	TRBV20-1	TGCAGTGCTACTCCGGGACTAGCGGGAGACCACGAGCAGTACTTC	CSATPGLAGDHEQYF
-	-	14	TRBJ1-4	TRBV6-1	TGTGCCAGTAAGATGGACGGGACTAATGAAAAACTGTTTTTT	CASKMDGTNEKLFF
many	TRBD1	14	TRBJ1-1	TRBV19	TGTGCCAGTAGTACCTCCGGGACAGGGACTGAAGCTTTCTTT	CASSTSGTGTEAFF
many	-	13	TRBJ2-5	TRBV20-1	TGCAGTGCTAGAGCTTCGCAGAAAGAGACCCAGTACTTC	CSARASQKETQYF
many	TRBD2	15	TRBJ2-7	TRBV5-1	TGCGCCAGCAGGCCTAGCGGGAGTTCGTCCTACGAGCAGTACTTC	CASRPSGSSSYEQYF
few	-	14	TRBJ1-6	TRBV20-1	TGCAGTGCTAGAGACGGGGGTTATAATTCACCCCTCCACTTT	CSARDGGYNSPLHF